These T cell receptor beta chains were read from a single sample in a study of PD-L1 blockade in urothelial cancer. Sequencing used immunoSEQ multiplex PCR; TCRdb keeps in-frame clones, though not all of them. This sample has about 20,000 clones, with 88% found just once. This material consisted of PBMCs, taken around atezolizumab (anti-PD-L1) treatment. The origin of the receptors is a man over 45 with urothelial cancer. Each CDR3 is given with its conserved first and last residue. A D gene is named only where the DNA matches it firmly. The size entry is marked missing in some rows and otherwise reads once, few, many or a size class.

d_gene	v_gene	j_gene	len	abundance	CDR3aa	CDR3nt
TRBD1	TRBV7-9	TRBJ1-4	13	NA	CASQDRGGEKLFF	TGTGCCAGCCAGGACAGGGGGGGTGAAAAACTGTTTTTT
NA	TRBV30	TRBJ1-2	13	NA	CAWAQQRDYGYTF	TGTGCCTGGGCCCAACAGAGGGACTATGGCTACACCTTC
NA	TRBV5-1	TRBJ2-7	13	NA	CASSLVTGVEQYF	TGCGCCAGCAGCTTGGTCACTGGAGTTGAGCAGTACTTC
TRBD1	TRBV27	TRBJ1-4	14	NA	CASSSGTGNEKLFF	TGTGCCAGCAGTTCCGGGACAGGGAATGAAAAACTGTTTTTT
NA	TRBV19	TRBJ1-6	18	NA	CASSISRTAQSYNSPLHF	TGTGCCAGTAGTATCTCCCGGACAGCACAATCCTATAATTCACCCCTCCACTTT
NA	TRBV10-3	TRBJ1-5	15	NA	CAISEPGGSNQPQHF	TGTGCCATCAGTGAGCCAGGTGGTAGCAATCAGCCCCAGCATTTT
NA	TRBV20-1	TRBJ2-5	10	NA	CSAPRETQYF	TGCAGTGCCCCCCGAGAGACCCAGTACTTC
NA	TRBV30	TRBJ2-4	12	NA	CAGGVSADIQYF	TGTGCCGGCGGGGTCTCGGCGGACATTCAGTACTTC
NA	TRBV4-3	TRBJ2-7	15	NA	CASSQGGLNSYEQYF	TGCGCCAGCAGCCAAGGGGGACTGAACTCCTACGAGCAGTACTTC
TRBD1	TRBV27	TRBJ1-4	15	NA	CASSTTGTGREKLFF	TGTGCCAGCAGTACCACCGGGACAGGGCGTGAAAAACTGTTTTTT
NA	TRBV6-4	TRBJ2-3	15	NA	CASSETGGGTDTQYF	TGTGCCAGCAGTGAAACAGGGGGGGGCACAGATACGCAGTATTTT
TRBD2	TRBV5-1	TRBJ2-2	16	once	CASSSTGTSLTGELFF	TGCGCCAGCAGCTCGACCGGGACTAGCCTCACCGGGGAGCTGTTTTTT
TRBD2	TRBV5-1	TRBJ2-1	19	NA	CASSLVTSGRAGVHNEQFF	TGCGCCAGCAGCTTGGTGACTAGCGGGAGGGCCGGAGTCCACAATGAGCAGTTCTTC
NA	TRBV7-9	TRBJ2-7	15	NA	CASSDRDGSYYEQYF	TGTGCCAGCAGCGACCGGGACGGGAGTTACTACGAGCAGTACTTC
TRBD2	TRBV5-1	TRBJ2-5	18	NA	CASSLGIIAGGNQETQYF	TGCGCCAGCAGCTTGGGTATAATAGCGGGGGGAAACCAAGAGACCCAGTACTTC
NA	TRBV10-3	TRBJ1-1	18	NA	CAISESTQLRPMNTEAFF	TGTGCCATCAGTGAGTCGACACAGCTGCGCCCCATGAACACTGAAGCTTTCTTT